Listed below are T cell receptor beta chains from one sample, sequenced in a study of T-cell memory formation after mild COVID-19. TCRdb analysed the 5' RACE reads with MiXCR anew, one entry per CDR3 protein. The data hold 150,000 or so distinct CDR3 sequences, with roughly 12% observed a single time. Sequencing was done on a sample of PBMCs or a T cell subset sorted from them (not recorded which). The receptors were sampled from a man aged 18 to 30 who had mild COVID-19 (a few samples of this study predate the infection). Cell type and time point are not known. CDR3s include the opening cysteine and the closing phenylalanine or tryptophan. The D gene is left open where the match is weak. Some rows mark clone size as missing; the rest say once, few, many or name a class of expanded clone.

>TRBV18|TRBJ1-1|TRBD1|-
CASSPTGETGAFF
TGTGCCAGCTCACCAACAGGGGAGACTGGAGCTTTCTTT
>TRBV18|TRBJ2-1|TRBD2|few
CASSPLAGGNYNEQFF
TGTGCCAGCTCACCCTTAGCGGGGGGGAACTACAATGAGCAGTTCTTC
>TRBV30|TRBJ1-1|-|few
CAWSVGQGTEAFF
TGTGCCTGGAGTGTGGGGCAGGGCACTGAAGCTTTCTTT
>TRBV7-6|TRBJ1-3|-|-
CASSLGDPSSGNTIYF
TGTGCCAGCAGCTTAGGGGACCCGAGCTCTGGAAACACCATATATTTT
>TRBV4-3|TRBJ2-7|TRBD2|-
CASSLAPTSGGLVAYEQYF
TGCGCCAGCAGCCTCGCCCCGACTAGCGGGGGCCTCGTAGCCTACGAGCAGTACTTC
>TRBV6-5|TRBJ1-5|-|few
CASSPTPRAVNQPQHF
TGTGCCAGCAGTCCAACTCCCCGGGCGGTCAATCAGCCCCAGCATTTT
>TRBV10-3|TRBJ2-3|TRBD2|-
CAITREGRVAADTQYF
TGTGCCATCACCCGCGAGGGGAGGGTTGCAGCAGATACGCAGTATTTT
>TRBV25-1|TRBJ2-3|TRBD2|few
CASSDLAGAGDTQYF
TGTGCCAGCAGTGATCTAGCGGGGGCGGGGGATACGCAGTATTTT
>TRBV5-1|TRBJ2-5|-|many
CASSLGFRETQYF
TGCGCCAGCAGCTTGGGGTTCCGAGAGACCCAGTACTTC
>TRBV28|TRBJ1-2|-|-
CASSPWAYGYTF
TGTGCCAGCAGTCCCTGGGCCTATGGCTACACCTTC
>TRBV3-1|TRBJ1-2|-|-
CASSPSQGHSRIYTF
TGTGCCAGCAGCCCTAGCCAAGGACACTCCCGGATCTACACCTTC
>TRBV5-6|TRBJ1-1|-|many
CASNPRAGPTEAFF
TGTGCCAGCAACCCTAGGGCAGGCCCCACTGAAGCTTTCTTT
>TRBV7-2|TRBJ1-6|-|many
CASSLLAEPNSPLHF
TGTGCCAGCAGCCTTCTGGCAGAACCTAATTCACCCCTCCACTTT
>TRBV29-1|TRBJ2-1|TRBD2|-
CSVEIAGGSYNEQFF
TGCAGCGTTGAAATAGCGGGGGGCAGCTACAATGAGCAGTTCTTC
>TRBV4-3|TRBJ2-3|TRBD2|-
CASSQDTSGGAMDTQYF
TGCGCCAGCAGCCAAGATACCAGCGGGGGGGCCATGGATACGCAGTATTTT
>TRBV15|TRBJ1-2|TRBD1|-
CATSGDRGNGYTF
TGTGCCACCAGCGGAGACAGGGGTAACGGCTACACCTTC
>TRBV24-1|TRBJ2-3|-|-
CATSEGGARGDTQYF
TGTGCCACCAGTGAAGGAGGGGCCCGCGGAGATACGCAGTATTTT
>TRBV7-2|TRBJ1-3|-|-
CASSPQDSGNTIYF
TGTGCCAGCAGCCCCCAAGACTCTGGAAACACCATATATTTT
>TRBV7-2|TRBJ1-1|-|-
CASSLAGAQSTEAFF
TGTGCCAGCAGCTTAGCTGGGGCTCAGAGCACTGAAGCTTTCTTT
>TRBV20-1|TRBJ1-6|TRBD1|many
CSARLVGDSHSPLHF
TGCAGTGCGCGGCTGGTTGGGGACAGTCATTCACCCCTCCACTTT
>TRBV5-1|TRBJ2-1|TRBD1|many
CASSLQTGVNEQFF
TGCGCCAGCAGCTTACAGACAGGGGTAAATGAGCAGTTCTTC
>TRBV5-1|TRBJ2-3|-|once
CASSSDGTITDTQYF
TGCGCCAGCAGCTCGGACGGAACTATTACAGATACGCAGTATTTT
>TRBV6-1|TRBJ2-5|-|few
CASRYRFQETQYF
TGTGCCAGCAGATACAGGTTCCAAGAGACCCAGTACTTC
>TRBV11-2|TRBJ2-5|TRBD2|few
CASSLMLADQETQYF
TGTGCCAGCAGCTTAATGCTAGCGGATCAAGAGACCCAGTACTTC
>TRBV4-3|TRBJ1-4|TRBD1|few
CASSPERDRADRELFF
TGCGCCAGCAGCCCGGAAAGAGACAGGGCAGATCGGGAACTGTTTTTT
>TRBV6-6|TRBJ2-2|-|few
CASNPQGPNTGELFF
TGTGCCAGCAACCCTCAGGGGCCCAACACCGGGGAGCTGTTTTTT
>TRBV6-4|TRBJ1-1|-|-
CASSVSELGEAFF
TGTGCCAGCAGTGTTTCGGAGTTGGGTGAAGCTTTCTTT
>TRBV7-9|TRBJ2-5|-|-
CASSFPSGGGETQYF
TGTGCCAGCAGCTTTCCTTCAGGGGGAGGAGAGACCCAGTACTTC
>TRBV5-1|TRBJ2-3|TRBD2|-
CASSPPGGYTDTQYF
TGCGCCAGCAGCCCGCCGGGGGGATACACAGATACGCAGTATTTT
>TRBV10-1|TRBJ1-5|-|-
CASSESGDQPQHF
TGCGCCAGCAGTGAGTCAGGGGATCAGCCCCAGCATTTT
>TRBV20-1|TRBJ2-1|TRBD2|few
CSAPTSGVGNEQFF
TGCAGTGCTCCGACTAGCGGGGTGGGTAATGAGCAGTTCTTC
>TRBV5-6|TRBJ1-4|TRBD1|-
CASSKQGIEEKLFF
TGTGCCAGCAGCAAACAGGGGATAGAGGAAAAACTGTTTTTT
>TRBV12-5|TRBJ1-5|-|few
CASGGTDQPQHF
TGTGCTAGTGGCGGTACGGATCAGCCCCAGCATTTT
>TRBV12-3/TRBV12-4|TRBJ2-3|TRBD2|-
CASSWARGVYTQYF
TGTGCCAGCAGTTGGGCGCGGGGGGTGTATACGCAGTATTTT
>TRBV20-1|TRBJ2-7|-|-
CSAGGEGFSYEQYF
TGCAGTGCTGGGGGAGAGGGGTTTTCCTACGAGCAGTACTTC
>TRBV9|TRBJ2-3|TRBD2|-
CASSLSGGDDTQYF
TGTGCCAGCAGCCTTAGCGGGGGGGATGATACGCAGTATTTT
>TRBV20-1|TRBJ1-1|TRBD1|many
CSALRGGTANTEAFF
TGCAGTGCTCTCCGAGGGGGGACAGCGAACACTGAAGCTTTCTTT
>TRBV5-1|TRBJ2-5|-|-
CASSLEVVGETQYF
TGCGCCAGCAGCTTGGAGGTGGTGGGGGAGACCCAGTACTTC
>TRBV29-1|TRBJ2-3|TRBD2|few
CSVEPGTSGGGGTQYF
TGCAGCGTTGAGCCCGGGACTAGCGGGGGAGGTGGTACGCAGTATTTT
>TRBV4-3|TRBJ2-3|-|few
CASSQDQGLDTQYF
TGCGCCAGCAGCCAAGATCAAGGGTTGGATACGCAGTATTTT
>TRBV5-1|TRBJ2-2|TRBD1|-
CASSLVDRGPNTGELFF
TGCGCCAGCAGCTTGGTGGACAGGGGGCCGAACACCGGGGAGCTGTTTTTT
>TRBV29-1|TRBJ2-6|TRBD1|-
CSVAQPDRVIAGANVLTF
TGCAGCGTTGCCCAGCCGGACAGGGTAATTGCTGGGGCCAACGTCCTGACTTTC